Shown below are 19 T cell receptor beta chains from a single sample sequenced in a study of tumor T cells in aggressive B-cell lymphoma. Using immunoSEQ multiplex PCR, the repertoire was profiled, and TCRdb retains in-frame clones only, with some absent. The repertoire holds about 3,000 clones, approximately 81% seen once, with roughly 4% in the top ten. The sequenced sample consisted of tumor tissue. The receptors originated from an adult with diffuse large B cell lymphoma.

V gene TRBV2 combines with J gene TRBJ2-7; D might be TRBD2 (5 bases). CDR3 size: 14 residues. The germline V gene has CDR1 SNHLY and CDR2 FYNNEI. The V and J ends lost 10 bases and 6 bases respectively, with 22 bases between them. CDR3 DNA: TGTGCCAACAGCCTTGGACCAGGTGGGAGCGAGCAGTACTTC. This codes for CANSLGPGGSEQYF.

This rearrangement joins TRBV27 to TRBJ1-2, with D hard to call. V shed 5 bases and J shed 2 bases, with 15 bases lying between them. Germline assignment: CDR1 MNHEY and CDR2 SMNVEV (reference sequence). The CDR3 is made up of 15 amino acids. Here the CDR3 reads CASSHGFRGNYGYTF. The CDR3, as DNA: TGTGCCAGCAGTCACGGCTTCCGAGGAAACTATGGCTACACCTTC.

The rearrangement uses TRBV6-1 and TRBJ2-2; TRBD2 might be the D (6 bases). Germline V CDR1 and CDR2: MNHNS, SASEGT. With 2 bases removed from V and 2 bases from J, the gap between germline ends came to 9 bases. The CDR3 is 15 residues long. The CDR3 spells CASSERRGNTGELFF. The CDR3 coding sequence is TGTGCCAGCAGTGAACGGAGGGGAAACACCGGGGAGCTGTTTTTT.

The chain recombines TRBV6-1 with TRBJ1-2, with a weak D call TRBD1 (5 bases). The V end was cut by 1 base, the J end by 4 bases, with 13 bases between. This CDR3 contains 15 residues. Germline loops: CDR1 MNHNS, CDR2 SASEGT. CDR3 loop: CASSEGKGVAYGYTF. In DNA form, the CDR3 reads TGTGCCAGCAGTGAAGGTAAAGGGGTTGCCTATGGCTACACCTTC.

This chain joins TRBV7-2 and TRBJ2-7; maybe TRBD2 (5 bases). V lost 3 bases to trimming and J lost 2 bases, with 8 bases between them. From germline, CDR1 is SGHTA and CDR2 FQGNSA. The CDR3 runs 13 residues. In DNA form, the CDR3 reads TGTGCCAGCAGCTTGGTAGCGACCTACGAGCAGTACTTC. It yields the protein CASSLVATYEQYF.

The chain uses TRBV20-1 and TRBJ2-5, with no clear D. Per the germline V gene, CDR1 is DFQATT and CDR2 is SNEGSKA (reference sequence). The CDR3 contains 10 residues. The ends were cut back, 5 bases at V and 2 bases at J, with 3 bases in the middle. CDR3 sequence reads: CSASQETQYF. Here the CDR3 DNA reads TGCAGTGCTTCGCAAGAGACCCAGTACTTC.

This chain uses TRBV5-1 with TRBJ2-7; 9 bases are shared with TRBD2. Germline lookup yields CDR1 SGHRS and CDR2 YFSETQ. The ends lost 4 bases at V and 2 bases at J; junction bases unmatched: 7. This CDR3 is 15 amino acids long. For the CDR3, the DNA is TGCGCCAGCAGCCATCTAGCGGGGTCTCCCTACGAGCAGTACTTC. This translates into CASSHLAGSPYEQYF.

The chain is built from TRBV7-2 and TRBJ1-2, with 9 nucleotides matching TRBD1. This CDR3 is 14 amino acids long. The germline CDR1 and CDR2 sequences are SGHTA and FQGNSA. The V segment lost 4 bases and the J segment 8 bases; nucleotides outside the gene matches: 8. The CDR3 protein is CASSWGTGIGGYTF. The CDR3 DNA reads TGTGCCAGCAGCTGGGGGACAGGGATCGGCGGCTACACCTTC.

V usage is TRBV14 and J usage is TRBJ1-2, with D unclear. This CDR3 spans 13 amino acids. V was pared by 0 bases and J by 5 bases, with 7 bases between. The germline CDR1 and CDR2 sequences are SGHDN and FVKESK. The CDR3 reads CASSQEETYGYTF. The CDR3 bases are TGTGCCAGCAGCCAAGAGGAGACTTATGGCTACACCTTC. Filled out from reference TRBV14 and TRBJ1-2, the complete variable domain reads EAGVTQFPSHSVIEKGQTVTLRCDPISGHDNLYWYRRVMGKEIKFLLHFVKESKQDESGMPNNRFLAERTGGTYSTLKVQPAELEDSGVYFCASSQEETYGYTFGSGTRLTVV.

The chain carries TRBV5-1 and TRBJ1-5, with D uncertain. The germline gives CDR1 SGHRS, CDR2 YFSETQ. CDR3 length: 13 amino acids. V was clipped by 4 bases and J by 5 bases, with 10 bases between them. The chain's CDR3 is CASSPAGDQPQHF. The CDR3 DNA sequence: TGCGCCAGCAGCCCGGCGGGAGATCAGCCCCAGCATTTT.

This clone was observed a single time. Mismatch with germline at one junction end may stem from a read error. The chain has TRBV2 and TRBJ2-2; 9 bases are shared with TRBD2. In germline, CDR1 is SNHLY, CDR2 FYNNEI. This CDR3 is 15 amino acids long. For the CDR3, the DNA is TGTGGCAGCATTGCGGGGGGGGCGGGCACCGGGGAGCTGTTTTTT. Its translation: CGSIAGGAGTGELFF.

This rearrangement joins TRBV29-1 to TRBJ2-2, with D possibly being TRBD2 (6 bases). The ends were cut back, 4 bases at V and 4 bases at J, with 19 bases in the middle. The CDR3 contains 16 residues. The germline gives CDR1 SQVTM, CDR2 ANQGSEA. The CDR3, as DNA: TGCAGCGTTGGGGAAGGGCGACGGAGGGCCACCGGGGAGCTGTTTTTT. This encodes CSVGEGRRRATGELFF.

This sequence joins TRBV7-9 and TRBJ2-3; TRBD1 might be the D (6 bases). Germline V gives CDR1 SEHNR, CDR2 FQNEAQ (reference sequence). This CDR3 is 13 amino acids long. V was clipped by 3 bases and J by 5 bases, with 9 bases between them. The CDR3 loop reads CASSFNREDTQYF. Written as DNA, the CDR3 is TGTGCCAGCAGCTTTAACAGGGAAGATACGCAGTATTTT. Full variable domain (rest looked up from reference TRBV7-9 and TRBJ2-3): DTGVSQNPRHKITKRGQNVTFRCDPISEHNRLYWYRQTLGQGPEFLTYFQNEAQLEKSRLLSDRFSAERPKGSFSTLEIQRTEQGDSAMYLCASSFNREDTQYFGPGTRLTVL.

With regard to this clone: A junction boundary mismatches the germline segment, possibly from a read error. The V and J genes are TRBV14 and TRBJ2-3; no clear D. Germline assignment: CDR1 SGHDN and CDR2 FVKESK. The CDR3 has 14 residues. Written as DNA, the CDR3 is TGTGCCAGCAGCGAAGAGACTAGCACAGATACGCAGTATTTT. This translates into CASSEETSTDTQYF.

This clone was counted only a few times. The chain employs TRBV18 and TRBJ2-3; no firm D call. This CDR3 has 15 residues. V lost 1 base to trimming and J lost 1 base, with 9 bases between them. Per germline, CDR1 KGHSH and CDR2 LQKENI. The CDR3 DNA reads TGTGCCAGCTCACCACGCCTGGGCGGCACAGATACGCAGTATTTT. This sequence encodes CASSPRLGGTDTQYF.

This clone was observed a few times. The chain has TRBV19 and TRBJ2-2; 10 positions match TRBD2. J was trimmed by 0 bases and V by 3 bases; bases with no gene match: 1. This CDR3 contains 16 residues. Looked up from germline, CDR1 is LNHDA and CDR2 is SQIVND (reference sequence). CDR3 sequence: CASSILAGANTGELFF. CDR3 coding DNA: TGTGCCAGTAGTATTCTAGCGGGGGCGAACACCGGGGAGCTGTTTTTT.

The chain combines TRBV27 with TRBJ2-1; 15 bases line up with TRBD2. This CDR3 comprises 16 residues. CDR1 is MNHEY and CDR2 is SMNVEV in the germline V gene (reference sequence). V dropped 5 bases and J dropped 6; count of bases not matched to a gene: 5. CDR3 nucleotide sequence: TGTGCCAGCAGTAGGGGGACTAGCGGGGGGTTCAATGAGCAGTTCTTC. Translating gives CASSRGTSGGFNEQFF.

This clone has just one count. This chain joins TRBV5-4 and TRBJ2-7, with D possibly TRBD1 on 6 matching bases. V lost 4 bases to trimming and J lost 3 bases, with 8 bases between them. The CDR3 consists of 12 residues. CDR1 and CDR2 (germline): SGHNT, YYREEE (reference sequence). The CDR3 sequence: CASSMDSYEQYF. CDR3 nucleotides: TGTGCCAGCAGCATGGACAGCTACGAGCAGTACTTC. Filled out from reference TRBV5-4 and TRBJ2-7, the complete variable domain reads ETGVTQSPTHLIKTRGQQVTLRCSSQSGHNTVSWYQQALGQGPQFIFQYYREEENGRGNFPPRFSGLQFPNYSSELNVNALELDDSALYLCASSMDSYEQYFGPGTRLTVT.

The chain employs TRBV15 and TRBJ1-5; weak D call: TRBD1 (5 bases). This CDR3 has 16 residues. V shed 1 base and J shed 2 bases, with 12 bases lying between them. Looked up from germline, CDR1 is LNHNV and CDR2 is YYDKDF (reference sequence). In DNA, the CDR3 is TGTGCCACCAGCAGAGCCGGCGGGGACGGCAATCAGCCCCAGCATTTT. Translated, it gives CATSRAGGDGNQPQHF.